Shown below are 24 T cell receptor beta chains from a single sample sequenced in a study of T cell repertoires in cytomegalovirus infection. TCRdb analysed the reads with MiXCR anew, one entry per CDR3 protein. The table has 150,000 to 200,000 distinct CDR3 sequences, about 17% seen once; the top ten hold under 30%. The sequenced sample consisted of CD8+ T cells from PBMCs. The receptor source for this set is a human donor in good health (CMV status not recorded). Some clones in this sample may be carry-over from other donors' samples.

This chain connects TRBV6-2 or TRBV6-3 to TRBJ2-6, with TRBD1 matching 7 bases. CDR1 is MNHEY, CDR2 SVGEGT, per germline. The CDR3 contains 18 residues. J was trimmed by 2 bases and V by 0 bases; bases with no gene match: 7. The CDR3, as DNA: TGTGCCAGCAGTTACTCGTTGACAGGGTGGGCTGGGGCCAACGTCCTGACTTTC. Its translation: CASSYSLTGWAGANVLTF.

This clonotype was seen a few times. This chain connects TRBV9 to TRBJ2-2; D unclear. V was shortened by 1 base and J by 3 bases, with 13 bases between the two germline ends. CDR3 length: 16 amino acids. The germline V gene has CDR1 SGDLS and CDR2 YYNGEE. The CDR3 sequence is CASSVYTTADTGELFF. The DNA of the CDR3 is TGTGCCAGCAGCGTATACACCACAGCAGACACCGGGGAGCTGTTTTTT.

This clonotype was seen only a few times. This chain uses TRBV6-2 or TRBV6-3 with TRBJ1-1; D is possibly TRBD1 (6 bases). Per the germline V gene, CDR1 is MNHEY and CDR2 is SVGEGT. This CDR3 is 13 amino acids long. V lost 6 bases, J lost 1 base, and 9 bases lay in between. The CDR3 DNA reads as TGTGCCAGCAGGAAACAGGGGAACACTGAAGCTTTCTTT. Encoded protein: CASRKQGNTEAFF.

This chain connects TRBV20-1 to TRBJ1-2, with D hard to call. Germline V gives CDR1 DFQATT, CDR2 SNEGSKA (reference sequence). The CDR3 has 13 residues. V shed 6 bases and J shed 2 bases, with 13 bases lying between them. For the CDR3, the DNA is TGCAGTGCGCGGCCCCTATCAAACTATGGCTACACCTTC. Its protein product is CSARPLSNYGYTF.

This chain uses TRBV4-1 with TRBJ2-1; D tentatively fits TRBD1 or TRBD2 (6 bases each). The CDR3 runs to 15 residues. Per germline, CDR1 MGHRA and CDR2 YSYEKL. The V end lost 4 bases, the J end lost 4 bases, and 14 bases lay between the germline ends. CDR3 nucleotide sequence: TGCGCCAGCAGCCCGCCAAGGGGGGAATACAATGAGCAGTTCTTC. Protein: CASSPPRGEYNEQFF.

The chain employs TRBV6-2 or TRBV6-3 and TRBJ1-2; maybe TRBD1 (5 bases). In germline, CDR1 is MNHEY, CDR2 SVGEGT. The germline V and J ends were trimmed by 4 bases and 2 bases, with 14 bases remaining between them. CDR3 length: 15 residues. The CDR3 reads CASSWNRGRNYGYTF. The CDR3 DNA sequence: TGTGCCAGCAGTTGGAACCGGGGCAGGAACTATGGCTACACCTTC.

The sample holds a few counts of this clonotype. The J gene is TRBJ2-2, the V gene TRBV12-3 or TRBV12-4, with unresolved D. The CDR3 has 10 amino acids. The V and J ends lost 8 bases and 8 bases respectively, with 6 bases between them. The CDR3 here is CASAGGELFF. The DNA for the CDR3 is TGTGCCAGCGCCGGGGGGGAGCTGTTTTTT.

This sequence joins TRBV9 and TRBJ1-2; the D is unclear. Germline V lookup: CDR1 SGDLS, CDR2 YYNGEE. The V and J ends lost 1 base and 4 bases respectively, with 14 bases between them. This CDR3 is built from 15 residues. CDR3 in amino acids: CASSVSSVLGYGYTF. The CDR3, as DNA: TGTGCCAGCAGCGTATCGTCCGTTTTGGGCTATGGCTACACCTTC.

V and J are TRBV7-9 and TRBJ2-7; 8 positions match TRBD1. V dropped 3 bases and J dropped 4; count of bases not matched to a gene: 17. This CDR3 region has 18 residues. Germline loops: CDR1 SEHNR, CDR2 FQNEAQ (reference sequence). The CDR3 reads CASSFYMKGQGKGYEQYF. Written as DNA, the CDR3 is TGTGCCAGCAGCTTCTACATGAAAGGACAGGGAAAAGGATACGAGCAGTACTTC.

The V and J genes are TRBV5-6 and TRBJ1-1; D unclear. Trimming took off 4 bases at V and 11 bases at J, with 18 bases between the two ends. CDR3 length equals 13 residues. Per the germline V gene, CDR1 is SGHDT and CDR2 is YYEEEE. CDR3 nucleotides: TGTGCCAGCAGCATAGGACCTCTCGTGGGGGCTTTCTTT. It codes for CASSIGPLVGAFF.

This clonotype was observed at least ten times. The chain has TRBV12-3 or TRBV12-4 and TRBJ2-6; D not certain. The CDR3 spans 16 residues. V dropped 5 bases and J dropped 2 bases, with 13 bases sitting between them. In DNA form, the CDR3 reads TGTGCCAGCAGTCCCGGTTGGGGTGCTGGGGCCAACGTCCTGACTTTC. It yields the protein CASSPGWGAGANVLTF.

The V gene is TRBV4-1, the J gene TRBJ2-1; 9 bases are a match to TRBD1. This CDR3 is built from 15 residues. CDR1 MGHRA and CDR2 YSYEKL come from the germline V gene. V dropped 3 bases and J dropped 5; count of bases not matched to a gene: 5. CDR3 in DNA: TGCGCCAGCAGCCAGGGGACAGGGACGAACAATGAGCAGTTCTTC. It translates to CASSQGTGTNNEQFF.

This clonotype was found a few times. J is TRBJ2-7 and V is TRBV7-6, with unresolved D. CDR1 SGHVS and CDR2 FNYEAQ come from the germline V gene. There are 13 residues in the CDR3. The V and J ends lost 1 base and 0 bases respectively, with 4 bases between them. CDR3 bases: TGTGCCAGCAGCTTAGAGCTCTCCTACGAGCAGTACTTC. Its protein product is CASSLELSYEQYF.

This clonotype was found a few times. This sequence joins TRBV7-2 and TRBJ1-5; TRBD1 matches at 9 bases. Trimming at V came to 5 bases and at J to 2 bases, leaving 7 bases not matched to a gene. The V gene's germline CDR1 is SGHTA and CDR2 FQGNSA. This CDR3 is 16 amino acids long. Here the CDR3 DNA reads TGTGCCAGCAGCCCCCGGGACAGGGCCGGCAATCAGCCCCAGCATTTT. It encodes CASSPRDRAGNQPQHF. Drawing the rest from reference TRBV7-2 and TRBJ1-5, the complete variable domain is GAGVSQSPSNKVTEKGKDVELRCDPISGHTALYWYRQSLGQGLEFLIYFQGNSAPDKSGLPSDRFSAERTGGSVSTLTIQRTQQEDSAVYLCASSPRDRAGNQPQHFGDGTRLSIL.

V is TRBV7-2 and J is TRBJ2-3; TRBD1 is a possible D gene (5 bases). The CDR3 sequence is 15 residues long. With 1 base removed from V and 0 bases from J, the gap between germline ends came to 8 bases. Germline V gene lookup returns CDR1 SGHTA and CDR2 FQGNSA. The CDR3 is CASSLGTTSTDTQYF. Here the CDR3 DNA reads TGTGCCAGCAGCTTAGGGACAACTAGCACAGATACGCAGTATTTT. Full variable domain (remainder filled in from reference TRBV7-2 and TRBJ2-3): GAGVSQSPSNKVTEKGKDVELRCDPISGHTALYWYRQSLGQGLEFLIYFQGNSAPDKSGLPSDRFSAERTGGSVSTLTIQRTQQEDSAVYLCASSLGTTSTDTQYFGPGTRLTVL.

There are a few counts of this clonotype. The CDR3 protein is CASSLVLAGGRDTQYF. CDR3 in DNA: TGTGCCAGCAGCTTGGTCCTAGCGGGGGGAAGAGATACGCAGTATTTT. The chain links TRBV5-5 to TRBJ2-3; 11 bases map to TRBD2. V shed 0 bases, J shed 5 bases, and the junction held 5 bases outside the gene matches. The germline V gene encodes CDR1 SGHKS and CDR2 YYEKEE (reference sequence). The CDR3 sequence is 16 residues long.

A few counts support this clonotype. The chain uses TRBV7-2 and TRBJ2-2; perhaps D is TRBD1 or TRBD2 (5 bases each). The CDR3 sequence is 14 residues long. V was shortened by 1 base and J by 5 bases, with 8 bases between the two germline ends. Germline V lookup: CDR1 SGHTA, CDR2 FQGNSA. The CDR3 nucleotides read TGTGCCAGCAGCTTAGATGGGGGTACCGGGGAGCTGTTTTTT. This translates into CASSLDGGTGELFF.

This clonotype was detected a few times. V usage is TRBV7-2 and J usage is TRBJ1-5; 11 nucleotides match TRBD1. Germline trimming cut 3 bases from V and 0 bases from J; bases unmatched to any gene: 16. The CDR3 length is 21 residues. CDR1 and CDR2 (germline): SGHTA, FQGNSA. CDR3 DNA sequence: TGTGCCAGCAGCTTTTCCCTGGACAGGGGGCTTGTTTATTATAGCAATCAGCCCCAGCATTTT. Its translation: CASSFSLDRGLVYYSNQPQHF. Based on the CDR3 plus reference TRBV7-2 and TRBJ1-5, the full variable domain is GAGVSQSPSNKVTEKGKDVELRCDPISGHTALYWYRQSLGQGLEFLIYFQGNSAPDKSGLPSDRFSAERTGGSVSTLTIQRTQQEDSAVYLCASSFSLDRGLVYYSNQPQHFGDGTRLSIL.

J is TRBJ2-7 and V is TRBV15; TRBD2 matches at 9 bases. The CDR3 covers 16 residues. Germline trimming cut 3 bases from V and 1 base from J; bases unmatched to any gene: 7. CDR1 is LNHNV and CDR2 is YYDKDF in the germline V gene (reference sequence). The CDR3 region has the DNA TGTGCCACCAGCAGTTCTCGTAGCGGGGGATCCTACGAGCAGTACTTC. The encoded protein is CATSSSRSGGSYEQYF.

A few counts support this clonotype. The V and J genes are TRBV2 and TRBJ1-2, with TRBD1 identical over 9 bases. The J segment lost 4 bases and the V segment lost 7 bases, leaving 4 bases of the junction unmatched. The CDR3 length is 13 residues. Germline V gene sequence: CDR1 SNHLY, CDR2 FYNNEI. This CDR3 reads CASIGQGLYGYTF. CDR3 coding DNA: TGTGCCAGCATTGGACAGGGGCTCTATGGCTACACCTTC.

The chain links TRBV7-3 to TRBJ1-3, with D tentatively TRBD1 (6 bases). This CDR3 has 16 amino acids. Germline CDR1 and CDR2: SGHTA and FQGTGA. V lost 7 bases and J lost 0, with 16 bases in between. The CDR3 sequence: CASNHTQGNSGNTIYF. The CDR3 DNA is TGTGCCAGCAACCACACGCAGGGGAACTCTGGAAACACCATATATTTT.

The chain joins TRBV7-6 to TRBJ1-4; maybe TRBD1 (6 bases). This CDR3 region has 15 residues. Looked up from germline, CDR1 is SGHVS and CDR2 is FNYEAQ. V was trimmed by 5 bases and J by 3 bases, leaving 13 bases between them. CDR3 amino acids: CASSKHRVPNEKLFF. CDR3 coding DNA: TGTGCCAGCAGCAAACACAGGGTTCCTAATGAAAAACTGTTTTTT.

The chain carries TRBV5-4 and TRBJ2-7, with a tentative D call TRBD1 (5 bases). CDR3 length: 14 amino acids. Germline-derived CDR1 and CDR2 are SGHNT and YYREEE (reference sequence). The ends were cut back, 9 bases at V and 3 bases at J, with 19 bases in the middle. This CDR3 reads CAISPGLQDYEQYF. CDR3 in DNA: TGTGCCATAAGCCCAGGGTTACAGGACTACGAGCAGTACTTC.

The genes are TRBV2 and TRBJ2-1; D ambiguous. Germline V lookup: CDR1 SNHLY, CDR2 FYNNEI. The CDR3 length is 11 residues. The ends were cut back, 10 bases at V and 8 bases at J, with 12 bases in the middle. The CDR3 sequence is CATDRADEQFF. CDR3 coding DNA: TGTGCCACCGACCGGGCGGATGAGCAGTTCTTC.